The rows below give T cell receptor beta chains drawn from one sample of a study of cytomegalovirus exposure and HLA in healthy donors. TCRdb's copy holds only in-frame clones and misses some; the assay was immunoSEQ multiplex PCR. The profile shows fewer than 150,000 clones, roughly two thirds of them singletons. Source material: PBMCs. Receptors originate from a human donor in good health. CDR3s include the opening cysteine and the closing phenylalanine or tryptophan. A D gene is named only where the DNA matches it firmly. Clone size appears in some rows only: once, few, many, or a class for an expanded clone.

CDR3 protein: CASSVQGVDGYTF
CDR3 DNA: TGCGCCAGCAGCGTACAGGGGGTTGATGGCTACACCTTC
clone size: -
J gene: TRBJ1-2
V gene: TRBV5-1
D gene: TRBD1

CDR3 protein: CASSASWEIYEQYF
CDR3 DNA: TGTGCCAGCAGTGCTTCTTGGGAGATTTACGAGCAGTACTTC
clone size: -
J gene: TRBJ2-7
V gene: TRBV28
D gene: -

CDR3 protein: CASSLHGTGPPNEQYF
CDR3 DNA: TGTGCCAGCAGCTTACATGGGACAGGCCCCCCAAACGAGCAGTACTTC
clone size: -
J gene: TRBJ2-7
V gene: TRBV7-6
D gene: TRBD1

CDR3 protein: CASSTGTRYNQPQHF
CDR3 DNA: TGTGCCAGCAGTACCGGGACTCGATACAATCAGCCCCAGCATTTT
clone size: -
J gene: TRBJ1-5
V gene: TRBV6-5
D gene: -

CDR3 protein: CAWSVEGPHEQYF
CDR3 DNA: TGTGCCTGGAGTGTGGAGGGTCCCCACGAGCAGTACTTC
clone size: few
J gene: TRBJ2-7
V gene: TRBV30
D gene: -

CDR3 protein: CASSNEQGDTQYF
CDR3 DNA: TGTGCCAGCAGTAACGAGCAGGGCGATACGCAGTATTTT
clone size: -
J gene: TRBJ2-3
V gene: TRBV6-4
D gene: -

CDR3 protein: CASSLVAEGGELFF
CDR3 DNA: TGTGCCAGCAGCTTGGTAGCGGAGGGGGGGGAGCTGTTTTTT
clone size: -
J gene: TRBJ2-2
V gene: TRBV5-4
D gene: -

CDR3 protein: CASSEAPWTGSTDTQYF
CDR3 DNA: TGTGCCAGCAGTGAAGCGCCCTGGACAGGAAGCACAGATACGCAGTATTTT
clone size: -
J gene: TRBJ2-3
V gene: TRBV6-1
D gene: TRBD1

CDR3 protein: CASSSPPGKQYF
CDR3 DNA: TGTGCCAGCAGTTCGCCTCCCGGTAAGCAGTACTTC
clone size: many
J gene: TRBJ2-7
V gene: TRBV6-5
D gene: -

CDR3 protein: CSVLRRYNEQFF
CDR3 DNA: TGCAGCGTACTCCGTCGCTACAATGAGCAGTTCTTC
clone size: -
J gene: TRBJ2-1
V gene: TRBV29-1
D gene: -

CDR3 protein: CASSPRLPGQETYEQYF
CDR3 DNA: TGTGCCAGCAGTCCACGCCTCCCAGGGCAGGAGACCTACGAGCAGTACTTC
clone size: few
J gene: TRBJ2-7
V gene: TRBV28
D gene: -

CDR3 protein: CASSSGQGIYGYTF
CDR3 DNA: TGTGCCAGCAGCTCGGGACAGGGGATCTATGGCTACACCTTC
clone size: -
J gene: TRBJ1-2
V gene: TRBV5-4
D gene: TRBD1

CDR3 protein: CASRPQEGETEAFF
CDR3 DNA: TGTGCCAGCAGACCGCAGGAGGGTGAGACTGAAGCTTTCTTT
clone size: -
J gene: TRBJ1-1
V gene: TRBV7-9
D gene: -

CDR3 protein: CASSLAQVQETQYF
CDR3 DNA: TGTGCCAGCAGCTTAGCACAGGTCCAAGAGACCCAGTACTTC
clone size: few
J gene: TRBJ2-5
V gene: TRBV13
D gene: -

CDR3 protein: CASKREPEAFF
CDR3 DNA: TGTGCCAGCAAGCGGGAGCCTGAAGCTTTCTTT
clone size: -
J gene: TRBJ1-1
V gene: TRBV6-6
D gene: -

CDR3 protein: CASSGREQFF
CDR3 DNA: TGTGCCAGCAGTGGTCGTGAGCAGTTCTTC
clone size: -
J gene: TRBJ2-1
V gene: TRBV2
D gene: -

CDR3 protein: CASSQDWIRGRNQPQHF
CDR3 DNA: TGCGCCAGCAGCCAAGATTGGATCAGGGGTCGCAATCAGCCCCAGCATTTT
clone size: -
J gene: TRBJ1-5
V gene: TRBV4-1
D gene: -

CDR3 protein: CASSLPGLGGTDTQYF
CDR3 DNA: TGTGCCAGCAGCTTACCCGGACTAGGTGGCACAGATACGCAGTATTTT
clone size: -
J gene: TRBJ2-3
V gene: TRBV5-4
D gene: TRBD2

CDR3 protein: CASSEVGSSGSNEQFF
CDR3 DNA: TGTGCCAGCAGTGAAGTGGGGTCTAGCGGGAGTAATGAGCAGTTCTTC
clone size: -
J gene: TRBJ2-1
V gene: TRBV2
D gene: TRBD2

CDR3 protein: CASSSYGGETDTQYF
CDR3 DNA: TGTGCCAGCAGCTCCTATGGAGGGGAGACAGATACGCAGTATTTT
clone size: few
J gene: TRBJ2-3
V gene: TRBV11-3
D gene: -

CDR3 protein: CASSAGSGSRYEQYF
CDR3 DNA: TGTGCCAGTAGTGCCGGGAGCGGGAGTCGATACGAGCAGTACTTC
clone size: -
J gene: TRBJ2-7
V gene: TRBV19
D gene: TRBD2

CDR3 protein: CASNGLAGGPGETQYF
CDR3 DNA: TGTGCCAGCAACGGACTAGCGGGAGGGCCAGGAGAGACCCAGTACTTC
clone size: -
J gene: TRBJ2-5
V gene: TRBV9
D gene: TRBD2

CDR3 protein: CASSLTSGSIYEQYF
CDR3 DNA: TGTGCCAGCAGCCTTACTAGCGGGAGTATCTACGAGCAGTACTTC
clone size: -
J gene: TRBJ2-7
V gene: TRBV6-5
D gene: TRBD2

CDR3 protein: CATSRDRVSTDTQYF
CDR3 DNA: TGTGCCACCAGCAGAGATAGAGTTAGCACAGATACGCAGTATTTT
clone size: -
J gene: TRBJ2-3
V gene: TRBV15
D gene: -

CDR3 protein: CASSEARGMGLRQYF
CDR3 DNA: TGTGCCAGCAGTGAAGCGCGGGGAATGGGTTTACGGCAGTACTTC
clone size: -
J gene: TRBJ2-7
V gene: TRBV2
D gene: -

CDR3 protein: CASRRGMNTEAFF
CDR3 DNA: TGTGCCAGCAGACGGGGAATGAACACTGAAGCTTTCTTT
clone size: few
J gene: TRBJ1-1
V gene: TRBV27
D gene: -

CDR3 protein: CASSSTVPDSYEQYF
CDR3 DNA: TGTGCCAGCAGCTCCACCGTCCCCGACAGCTACGAGCAGTACTTC
clone size: -
J gene: TRBJ2-7
V gene: TRBV5-6
D gene: -

CDR3 protein: CSTPGGAGYTF
CDR3 DNA: TGCAGCACACCGGGAGGAGCGGGCTACACCTTC
clone size: -
J gene: TRBJ1-2
V gene: TRBV29-1
D gene: -

CDR3 protein: CASSPTLGGTEETQYF
CDR3 DNA: TGTGCCAGCTCGCCGACATTAGGGGGGACAGAAGAGACCCAGTACTTC
clone size: -
J gene: TRBJ2-5
V gene: TRBV18
D gene: -

CDR3 protein: CASSQAAVGHNTIYF
CDR3 DNA: TGCGCCAGCAGTCAGGCGGCGGTGGGGCACAACACCATATATTTT
clone size: -
J gene: TRBJ1-3
V gene: TRBV23-1
D gene: -

CDR3 protein: CASSAGLARHNEQFF
CDR3 DNA: TGTGCCAGCAGCGCGGGACTAGCGCGGCACAATGAGCAGTTCTTC
clone size: -
J gene: TRBJ2-1
V gene: TRBV9
D gene: TRBD2

CDR3 protein: CASSSAGEADTQYF
CDR3 DNA: TGTGCCAGCAGCTCAGCGGGAGAGGCAGATACGCAGTATTTT
clone size: few
J gene: TRBJ2-3
V gene: TRBV5-4
D gene: TRBD2

CDR3 protein: CASSYSPGGGDSPLHF
CDR3 DNA: TGTGCCAGCAGTTACTCCCCAGGGGGTGGGGATTCACCCCTCCACTTT
clone size: once
J gene: TRBJ1-6
V gene: TRBV6-6
D gene: TRBD1

CDR3 protein: CASRWDNTQETQYF
CDR3 DNA: TGCGCCAGCAGATGGGACAATACCCAAGAGACCCAGTACTTC
clone size: -
J gene: TRBJ2-5
V gene: TRBV5-1
D gene: -

CDR3 protein: CASSPSGAYGYTF
CDR3 DNA: TGTGCCAGCTCACCGTCAGGGGCCTATGGCTACACCTTC
clone size: -
J gene: TRBJ1-2
V gene: TRBV18
D gene: -

CDR3 protein: CASSGGTGGRSEKLFF
CDR3 DNA: TGTGCCAGCAGCGGAGGGACAGGGGGTCGTAGTGAAAAACTGTTTTTT
clone size: -
J gene: TRBJ1-4
V gene: TRBV5-6
D gene: TRBD1

CDR3 protein: CASSLARPGPLSGYTF
CDR3 DNA: TGTGCCAGCAGCTTAGCGCGACCAGGCCCTTTAAGTGGCTACACCTTC
clone size: -
J gene: TRBJ1-2
V gene: TRBV7-8
D gene: -

CDR3 protein: CASSDRTGGGYTF
CDR3 DNA: TGCGCCAGCAGCGATCGGACAGGAGGGGGCTACACCTTC
clone size: once
J gene: TRBJ1-2
V gene: TRBV5-1
D gene: TRBD1

CDR3 protein: CASSLRESYEQYF
CDR3 DNA: TGCGCCAGCAGCTTACGGGAGAGCTACGAGCAGTACTTC
clone size: -
J gene: TRBJ2-7
V gene: TRBV5-1
D gene: -

CDR3 protein: CASSQGENNEQFF
CDR3 DNA: TGTGCCAGCAGCCAGGGGGAGAACAATGAGCAGTTCTTC
clone size: -
J gene: TRBJ2-1
V gene: TRBV27
D gene: TRBD1

CDR3 protein: CASSSPGLAGPLEQYF
CDR3 DNA: TGTGCCAGCAGCTCCCCGGGACTAGCGGGACCTCTGGAGCAGTACTTC
clone size: once
J gene: TRBJ2-7
V gene: TRBV7-2
D gene: TRBD2

CDR3 protein: CASSSSTGQGSSYEQYF
CDR3 DNA: TGTGCCAGCAGCTCTTCTACGGGACAGGGGTCCTCCTACGAGCAGTACTTC
clone size: -
J gene: TRBJ2-7
V gene: TRBV13
D gene: TRBD1

CDR3 protein: CAYSGLAGASTDTQYF
CDR3 DNA: TGTGCCTATTCGGGACTAGCGGGAGCTAGCACAGATACGCAGTATTTT
clone size: -
J gene: TRBJ2-3
V gene: TRBV30
D gene: TRBD2

CDR3 protein: CSSSLSSYEQYF
CDR3 DNA: TGTTCCAGCAGCTTATCTTCCTACGAGCAGTACTTC
clone size: -
J gene: TRBJ2-7
V gene: TRBV7-9
D gene: -

CDR3 protein: CASSLGQGSQETQYF
CDR3 DNA: TGTGCCAGCAGCCTAGGACAGGGGTCCCAAGAGACCCAGTACTTC
clone size: -
J gene: TRBJ2-5
V gene: TRBV9
D gene: TRBD1